This T cell receptor beta chain was observed in a study of blood T cell repertoires in COVID-19. As for the study in general: The origin of the acute and convalescent COVID-19 samples was the United States, Italy and Spain. T cells, B-cell-depleted T cells, or PBMCs supplied cDNA or gDNA.

Germline CDR1 SGHRS, CDR2 YFSETQ. Unmatched junction bases numbered 6, after V lost 0 bases and J lost 2 bases. The CDR3 runs 17 residues. Sequencing was performed with immunoSEQ multiplex PCR; in TCRdb, only in-frame clones are kept and a portion is missing. The repertoire includes 130,000 to 150,000 clones, roughly four fifths of them detected once, and roughly 14% sits in the top ten. The chain has TRBV5-1 and TRBJ2-3; 10 nucleotides line up with TRBD1. The sequenced sample consisted of peripheral blood. The clonotype comes from a man older than 75 with acute or convalescent COVID-19. The CDR3 nucleotides are TGCGCCAGCAGCTTGGTAGGGACAGGGGTGCTCACAGATACGCAGTATTTT. Translated: CASSLVGTGVLTDTQYF.